These 20 T cell receptor beta chains share one sample of origin, sequenced in a study of a mutant IDH1 vaccine in newly diagnosed glioma. The time point was: week 5, during vaccination. The investigators gave 300 ug of mutant IDH1 20-mer peptide in each vaccine dose, together with topical imiquimod. Only in-frame clones appear in the TCRdb table, and some are missing; sequencing was by immunoSEQ multiplex PCR. The repertoire holds about 51,000 clones, with roughly 73% as singletons. Their target antigens are unknown. Specimen: PBMCs, collected from a glioma patient whose treatment included an IDH1 peptide vaccine. These receptors all stem from a man aged 45-60 years with glioma.

The CDR3 loop reads CASTLSSGSGGTDTQYF. CDR3 in DNA: TGCGCCAGCACTCTGTCATCGGGAAGCGGGGGAACAGATACGCAGTATTTT. This sequence joins TRBV5-1 and TRBJ2-3; 8 bases are a match to TRBD2. CDR3 length: 17 residues. Germline CDR1 and CDR2: SGHRS and YFSETQ. Trimming at V came to 6 bases and at J to 3 bases, leaving 15 bases not matched to a gene. The complete variable domain, with remaining parts taken from reference TRBV5-1 and TRBJ2-3, reads KAGVTQTPRYLIKTRGQQVTLSCSPISGHRSVSWYQQTPGQGLQFLFEYFSETQRNKGNFPGRFSGRQFSNSRSEMNVSTLELGDSALYLCASTLSSGSGGTDTQYFGPGTRLTVL.

This clone was picked up one time. This sequence joins TRBV25-1 and TRBJ1-6; the match to TRBD1 covers 10 bases. Germline loops: CDR1 MGHDK, CDR2 SYGVNS. With V trimmed by 3 bases and J by 6 bases, 8 bases remained unmatched. This CDR3 is built from 17 residues. The CDR3 region is CASSDSRTGGSNSPLHF. The CDR3 DNA reads TGTGCCAGCAGTGACTCCCGGACAGGGGGGTCTAATTCACCCCTCCACTTT.

V usage is TRBV2 and J usage is TRBJ2-3; 7 bases are shared with TRBD1. J gave up 2 bases and V 8 bases, and 4 bases lay outside the gene matches. Germline CDR1 reads SNHLY; CDR2 reads FYNNEI. This CDR3 has 13 residues. The chain's CDR3 is CASLGQFTDTQYF. As DNA, the CDR3 is TGTGCCAGCTTGGGACAGTTCACAGATACGCAGTATTTT. The full variable domain, with the rest looked up from reference TRBV2 and TRBJ2-3, is EPEVTQTPSHQVTQMGQEVILRCVPISNHLYFYWYRQILGQKVEFLVSFYNNEISEKSEIFDDQFSVERPDGSNFTLKIRSTKLEDSAMYFCASLGQFTDTQYFGPGTRLTVL.

The V and J genes are TRBV5-5 and TRBJ1-3; D is uncertain. The CDR3 runs 14 residues. Germline CDR1 is SGHKS and CDR2 is YYEKEE (reference sequence). V shed 6 bases and J shed 4 bases, with 14 bases lying between them. The CDR3 region has the DNA TGTGCCAGCACCCTCACCCTAGAGGGAAACACCATATATTTT. Translation: CASTLTLEGNTIYF.

The J gene is TRBJ2-5, the V gene TRBV6-1, with D tentatively TRBD2 (5 bases). Trimming left V 6 bases short and J 5 bases short, with 13 bases between. Germline CDR1 MNHNS, CDR2 SASEGT. The CDR3 is 13 residues long. CDR3 nucleotide sequence: TGTGCCAGCAGCCCGGGGTTGTGGGAGACCCAGTACTTC. Its translation is CASSPGLWETQYF.

The chain carries TRBV19 and TRBJ1-5; possibly TRBD1 for D (5 bases). The CDR3 loop spans 16 amino acids. The ends were cut back, 2 bases at V and 4 bases at J, with 15 bases in the middle. The germline V gene has CDR1 LNHDA and CDR2 SQIVND (reference sequence). The CDR3 spells CASSIRGRQPNQPQHF. The CDR3 nucleotides are TGTGCCAGTAGTATAAGGGGACGGCAACCTAATCAGCCCCAGCATTTT. Drawing the rest from reference TRBV19 and TRBJ1-5, the complete variable domain is DGGITQSPKYLFRKEGQNVTLSCEQNLNHDAMYWYRQDPGQGLRLIYYSQIVNDFQKGDIAEGYSVSREKKESFPLTVTSAQKNPTAFYLCASSIRGRQPNQPQHFGDGTRLSIL.

The chain joins TRBV6-5 to TRBJ1-4; TRBD1 aligns across 8 bases. Germline CDR1 and CDR2: MNHEY and SVGAGI. The ends lost 4 bases at V and 6 bases at J; junction bases unmatched: 7. The CDR3 extends over 15 amino acids. The CDR3 sequence: CASSSIGQGDEKLFF. In DNA form, the CDR3 reads TGTGCCAGCAGTTCCATCGGACAGGGCGATGAAAAACTGTTTTTT.

The J gene is TRBJ2-3, the V gene TRBV2; no definite D call. This CDR3 comprises 13 residues. Trimming removed 6 bases from V and 3 bases from J, with 10 bases in between. Germline CDR1 is SNHLY and CDR2 is FYNNEI. CDR3 nucleotide sequence: TGTGCCAGCAGGTATCTGCAGACAGATACGCAGTATTTT. Encoded protein: CASRYLQTDTQYF.

CDR3 amino acids: CASSEAQSGGFGAYEQYF. In nucleotides, the CDR3 is TGTGCCAGCAGTGAAGCGCAGTCAGGGGGGTTCGGCGCCTACGAGCAGTACTTC. The V call is TRBV2, the J call TRBJ2-7; tentatively, D is TRBD1 (7 bases). With 0 bases removed from V and 2 bases from J, the gap between germline ends came to 20 bases. The CDR3 spans 18 residues. The germline CDR1 and CDR2 sequences are SNHLY and FYNNEI.

V usage is TRBV5-1 and J usage is TRBJ1-1, with D unclear. The CDR3 totals 12 residues. Per germline, CDR1 SGHRS and CDR2 YFSETQ. V lost 4 bases to trimming and J lost 4 bases, with 8 bases between them. The CDR3 loop is CASSREGTEAFF. In DNA form, the CDR3 reads TGCGCCAGCAGCAGGGAGGGCACTGAAGCTTTCTTT.

The CDR3 sequence: CASSVATTGNYGYTF. The CDR3 DNA reads as TGTGCCAGCAGCGTAGCTACTACAGGGAACTATGGCTACACCTTC. The chain couples TRBV9 to TRBJ1-2; maybe TRBD1 (6 bases). CDR1 SGDLS and CDR2 YYNGEE come from the germline V gene. The CDR3 sequence is 15 residues long. The V and J ends lost 0 bases and 2 bases respectively, with 11 bases between them.

This sequence joins TRBV6-5 and TRBJ2-3; D not resolved. V lost 8 bases, J lost 0 bases, and 6 bases lay in between. The V gene's germline CDR1 is MNHEY and CDR2 SVGAGI. The CDR3 is 12 residues long. Here the CDR3 reads CASVSSTDTQYF. For the CDR3, the DNA is TGTGCCAGCGTCTCCAGCACAGATACGCAGTATTTT.

J is TRBJ2-5 and V is TRBV30; TRBD2 aligns across 9 bases. Germline CDR1 reads GTSNPN; CDR2 reads SVGIG (reference sequence). V shed 4 bases, J shed 5 bases, and the junction held 8 bases outside the gene matches. The CDR3 totals 14 residues. CDR3 loop: CAWKSAGGSETQYF. The CDR3 bases are TGTGCCTGGAAATCAGCGGGGGGATCGGAGACCCAGTACTTC.

V and J are TRBV5-6 and TRBJ2-1, with D perhaps matching TRBD2 (5 bases). From germline, CDR1 is SGHDT and CDR2 YYEEEE. This CDR3 has 15 amino acids. Trimming removed 1 base from V and 4 bases from J, with 12 bases in between. This chain's CDR3 is CASSLTGNLYNEQFF. Written as DNA, the CDR3 is TGTGCCAGCAGCTTGACGGGGAACCTTTACAATGAGCAGTTCTTC.

V usage is TRBV7-9 and J usage is TRBJ1-5; the D is unclear. In germline, CDR1 is SEHNR, CDR2 FQNEAQ (reference sequence). Trimming left V 3 bases short and J 4 bases short, with 7 bases between. The CDR3 extends over 13 amino acids. The CDR3 DNA is TGTGCCAGCAGCTTGGGCTTGAATCAGCCCCAGCATTTT. Translated, it gives CASSLGLNQPQHF.

The CDR3 sequence is CASSPVLSALERYGYTF. The CDR3 DNA sequence: TGTGCCAGCAGCCCCGTGTTGTCGGCTTTGGAACGCTATGGCTACACCTTC. This chain connects TRBV5-6 to TRBJ1-2, with D hard to call. With 4 bases removed from V and 4 bases from J, the gap between germline ends came to 23 bases. Germline CDR1 is SGHDT and CDR2 is YYEEEE. The CDR3 sequence is 17 residues long.

The gene calls are TRBV9 and TRBJ1-6; unclear D gene. The V end lost 0 bases, the J end lost 6 bases, and 4 bases lay between the germline ends. Germline loops: CDR1 SGDLS, CDR2 YYNGEE. This CDR3 is 13 amino acids long. The CDR3 DNA follows: TGTGCCAGCAGCGTAGACCGTAATTCACCCCTCCACTTT. Translation: CASSVDRNSPLHF.

Here the CDR3 reads CASSLTGARTEAFF. CDR3 in DNA: TGTGCCAGCAGCTTAACGGGGGCGAGGACTGAAGCTTTCTTT. The gene calls are TRBV7-3 and TRBJ1-1; D is perhaps TRBD1 (6 bases). The CDR3 spans 14 residues. Germline V gene data show CDR1 as SGHTA and CDR2 as FQGTGA. Trimming shortened V by 0 bases and J by 5 bases, and 10 bases separated the two germline ends.

CDR3 sequence: CASSVGVLAGIQYF. The CDR3 DNA sequence: TGTGCCAGCAGCGTAGGGGTGCTAGCTGGCATTCAGTACTTC. The chain uses TRBV9 and TRBJ2-4; the D gene is possibly TRBD2 (5 bases). The germline CDR1 and CDR2 sequences are SGDLS and YYNGEE. This CDR3 is built from 14 residues. V was pared by 0 bases and J by 9 bases, with 13 bases between. Supplemented by reference TRBV9 and TRBJ2-4, the full variable domain reads DSGVTQTPKHLITATGQRVTLRCSPRSGDLSVYWYQQSLDQGLQFLIQYYNGEERAKGNILERFSAQQFPDLHSELNLSSLELGDSALYFCASSVGVLAGIQYFGAGTRLSVL.

This clone was detected only a few times. This chain uses TRBV30 with TRBJ1-2; perhaps TRBD1 as D (6 bases). Trimming removed 3 bases at V and 8 bases at J, with 10 bases between. This CDR3 has 11 residues. CDR1 GTSNPN and CDR2 SVGIG come from the germline V gene (reference sequence). The CDR3 DNA sequence: TGTGCCTGGAGCGGGGGCCACGGCTACACCTTC. Translation: CAWSGGHGYTF.